The 27 T cell receptor beta chains below come from one sample, sequenced in a study of T cells of healthy individuals. TCRdb processed the 5' RACE reads anew with MiXCR; each CDR3 protein has one entry. The sample lists tens of thousands of distinct CDR3 sequences; around 15% were seen once. These receptors all stem from a human donor in good health.

This clonotype has at least ten counts. V usage is TRBV29-1 and J usage is TRBJ2-2; 7 nucleotides match TRBD1. V trimming: 2 bases; J trimming: 4 bases; junction bases outside the gene matches: 7. Germline V gene data show CDR1 as SQVTM and CDR2 as ANQGSEA. The CDR3 covers 15 residues. The CDR3 DNA reads as TGCAGCGTTGAACTAGGGGGCGTGGGCACCGGGGAGCTGTTTTTT. This sequence encodes CSVELGGVGTGELFF.

J is TRBJ2-5 and V is TRBV6-5; maybe TRBD1 (6 bases). The CDR3 loop spans 12 amino acids. The ends were cut back, 2 bases at V and 5 bases at J, with 6 bases in the middle. Germline loops: CDR1 MNHEY, CDR2 SVGAGI. The CDR3 loop reads CASSYRGETQYF. The CDR3 nucleotides are TGTGCCAGCAGTTACAGGGGGGAGACCCAGTACTTC.

V gene TRBV7-3 combines with J gene TRBJ2-3; D call uncertain. V was cut by 3 bases and J by 1 base, with 8 bases left in between. CDR1 is SGHTA and CDR2 is FQGTGA in the germline V gene. The length of the CDR3 is 14 residues. The CDR3 reads CASSLDGRTDTQYF. As DNA, the CDR3 is TGTGCCAGCAGCTTGGACGGCCGCACAGATACGCAGTATTTT.

This clonotype appeared once. V gene TRBV9 combines with J gene TRBJ2-3, with D possibly being TRBD1 (5 bases). Trimming stripped 3 bases from V and 1 base from J, with 9 bases between. The CDR3 totals 14 residues. CDR1 is SGDLS, CDR2 YYNGEE, per germline. CDR3 nucleotides: TGTGCCAGCAGCGCGGACATCCGCACAGATACGCAGTATTTT. This codes for CASSADIRTDTQYF.

CDR3 sequence reads: CSARAGSYNEQFF. The CDR3 nucleotides are TGCAGTGCTAGAGCGGGGTCCTACAATGAGCAGTTCTTC. The chain is built from TRBV20-1 and TRBJ2-1; D perhaps matches TRBD2 (5 bases). Germline assignment: CDR1 DFQATT and CDR2 SNEGSKA (reference sequence). The CDR3 runs to 13 residues. Trimming shortened V by 1 base and J by 1 base, and 5 bases separated the two germline ends.

This clonotype was observed many times. This chain joins TRBV28 and TRBJ1-5; 7 positions agree with TRBD1. Germline CDR1 MDHEN, CDR2 SYDVKM. The CDR3 is 16 amino acids. The J segment lost 5 bases and the V segment lost 4 bases, leaving 11 bases of the junction unmatched. CDR3 DNA: TGTGCCAGCAGTTCCCCTGGCAGGGGGGCGGATCAGCCCCAGCATTTT. It encodes CASSSPGRGADQPQHF.

This clonotype was detected many times. The chain recombines TRBV7-9 with TRBJ1-4; D not resolved. V lost 7 bases and J lost 0, with 12 bases in between. The CDR3 runs 15 residues. CDR1 and CDR2 from the germline V gene are SEHNR and FQNEAQ (reference sequence). The CDR3 sequence: CASTEGLTTNEKLFF. In DNA, the CDR3 is TGTGCCAGCACCGAGGGATTAACAACTAATGAAAAACTGTTTTTT.

The CDR3 DNA reads as TGTGCCAGCAGCCCTCGACAGGGGGCTGTCACCGGGGAGCTGTTTTTT. Translating gives CASSPRQGAVTGELFF. This sequence joins TRBV7-2 and TRBJ2-2, with TRBD1 matching 10 bases. J lost 4 bases, V lost 5 bases, and 7 bases had no gene match. Germline lookup yields CDR1 SGHTA and CDR2 FQGNSA. This CDR3 region has 16 residues.

This chain connects TRBV5-1 to TRBJ2-7; D uncertain. Trimming took 3 bases from V and 2 from J, leaving 12 bases between them. Germline V CDR1 and CDR2: SGHRS, YFSETQ. There are 14 residues in the CDR3. The CDR3 loop is CASSYDTEAYEQYF. DNA of the CDR3: TGCGCCAGCAGCTATGACACCGAGGCCTACGAGCAGTACTTC.

This chain connects TRBV12-3 or TRBV12-4 to TRBJ2-7, with a possible D match to TRBD1 (5 bases). V was cut by 4 bases and J by 3 bases, with 13 bases left in between. The CDR3 totals 14 residues. CDR3 nucleotide sequence: TGTGCCAGCAGTTCCGGACAATTCGACTACGAGCAGTACTTC. This gives the protein CASSSGQFDYEQYF.

This clonotype was recorded at least ten times. The chain carries TRBV5-1 and TRBJ2-7; 11 bases agree with TRBD1. Germline V gene sequence: CDR1 SGHRS, CDR2 YFSETQ. J gave up 3 bases and V 2 bases, and 1 base lay outside the gene matches. The CDR3 loop spans 14 amino acids. CDR3 residues: CASSFGTGGYEQYF. For the CDR3, the DNA is TGCGCCAGCAGCTTTGGGACAGGGGGCTACGAGCAGTACTTC.

This clonotype turned up a few times. The chain has TRBV6-6 and TRBJ2-3, with 8 bases fitting TRBD1. The CDR3 contains 16 residues. The germline gives CDR1 MNHNY, CDR2 SVGAGI (reference sequence). The V segment lost 5 bases and the J segment 6 bases; nucleotides outside the gene matches: 13. CDR3 residues: CASSRQGSVVGDTQYF. In nucleotides, the CDR3 is TGTGCCAGCAGTCGACAGGGGTCGGTGGTCGGGGATACGCAGTATTTT.

This clonotype was recorded at least ten times. CDR3 bases: TGCGCCAGCAGCCCCGGACAGTACGAGGCTAATGAAAAACTGTTTTTT. Its protein product is CASSPGQYEANEKLFF. The V gene is TRBV5-1, the J gene TRBJ1-4; D perhaps matches TRBD1 (6 bases). This CDR3 contains 16 residues. Germline V gene sequence: CDR1 SGHRS, CDR2 YFSETQ. The ends were cut back, 4 bases at V and 3 bases at J, with 16 bases in the middle.

In its sample, this clonotype was seen a few times. The CDR3 region has the DNA TGTGCCAGCAGTTTAAGACAGGACGGCGGGGAGACCCAGTACTTC. Amino acids: CASSLRQDGGETQYF. The rearrangement joins TRBV27 to TRBJ2-5, with D possibly being TRBD1 (6 bases). The CDR3 sequence is 15 residues long. Looked up from germline, CDR1 is MNHEY and CDR2 is SMNVEV (reference sequence). Trimming left V 2 bases short and J 5 bases short, with 15 bases between.

The chain employs TRBV6-5 and TRBJ2-7; 8 positions agree with TRBD1. Germline V lookup: CDR1 MNHEY, CDR2 SVGAGI. The CDR3 covers 11 residues. The CDR3 loop is CASGGSQEQYF. The CDR3 DNA reads as TGTGCTTCAGGGGGCTCTCAAGAGCAGTACTTC.

This clonotype was observed many times. The CDR3 loop is CSVEPWVGGEAFF. In nucleotides, the CDR3 is TGCAGCGTTGAACCTTGGGTTGGGGGTGAAGCTTTCTTT. The chain links TRBV29-1 to TRBJ1-1, with a weak D call TRBD1 (5 bases). The V end was cut by 2 bases, the J end by 7 bases, with 14 bases between. Germline assignment: CDR1 SQVTM and CDR2 ANQGSEA. The CDR3 is made up of 13 amino acids.

The chain couples TRBV11-1 to TRBJ2-6; D ambiguous. The CDR3 sequence is 13 residues long. Germline CDR1 is SGHAT and CDR2 is FQDESV (reference sequence). The V and J ends lost 3 bases and 3 bases respectively, with 3 bases between them. CDR3 bases: TGTGCCAGCAGCTTCTTTGGGGCCAACGTCCTGACTTTC. Amino acids: CASSFFGANVLTF.

In this sample, this clonotype turned up a few times. The rearrangement links TRBV3-1 to TRBJ2-2, with 7 bases matching TRBD1. J was trimmed by 4 bases and V by 3 bases; bases with no gene match: 2. CDR1 LGHDT and CDR2 YNNKEL come from the germline V gene (reference sequence). The CDR3 runs 14 residues. CDR3 sequence (DNA): TGTGCCAGCAGCCAGGACAGGATCACCGGGGAGCTGTTTTTT. Translated, it gives CASSQDRITGELFF.

This clonotype turned up a few times. J is TRBJ1-1 and V is TRBV5-6, with 8 bases lining up with TRBD1. The CDR3 extends over 16 amino acids. Germline V CDR1 and CDR2: SGHDT, YYEEEE. V gave up 7 bases and J gave up 7 bases; unmatched junction bases: 18. The CDR3 sequence is CASGSRGQARWLEAFF. CDR3 DNA sequence: TGTGCCAGCGGTAGCAGGGGGCAAGCGCGGTGGCTTGAAGCTTTCTTT.

This clonotype has at least ten counts. The J gene is TRBJ1-6, the V gene TRBV6-5; D is undetermined. Germline CDR1 MNHEY, CDR2 SVGAGI. V dropped 2 bases and J dropped 0 bases, with 17 bases sitting between them. This CDR3 contains 19 residues. The CDR3 coding sequence is TGTGCCAGCAGTTACAAGACTCGCAGGCGAAGCTCCTATAATTCACCCCTCCACTTT. Translated, it gives CASSYKTRRRSSYNSPLHF.

This clonotype was counted at least ten times. The chain recombines TRBV7-2 with TRBJ1-6; D gene unclear. Germline CDR1 and CDR2: SGHTA and FQGNSA. Trimming shortened V by 4 bases and J by 7 bases, and 20 bases separated the two germline ends. This CDR3 is 17 amino acids long. This CDR3 reads CASSSILAGRRNSPLHF. CDR3 nucleotide sequence: TGTGCCAGCAGCTCTATTCTTGCCGGTCGGAGAAATTCACCCCTCCACTTT.

This clonotype has at least ten counts. One end of the junction is discordant with germline, which a read error may explain. The rearrangement links TRBV12-3 or TRBV12-4 to TRBJ2-5; a weak D match, TRBD2 (5 bases). The CDR3 consists of 12 residues. DNA of the CDR3: TGTGCCAGCAGTTTAACTAGAGAGGCCCAGTACTTC. Its protein product is CASSLTREAQYF.

This clonotype was seen repeatedly, ten times or more. The rearrangement links TRBV6-6 to TRBJ1-3; 8 bases align to TRBD1. The V segment lost 2 bases and the J segment 4 bases; nucleotides outside the gene matches: 7. Germline V lookup: CDR1 MNHNY, CDR2 SVGAGI (reference sequence). The CDR3 loop spans 16 amino acids. CDR3 protein: CASSYTDRGYGNTIYF. CDR3 coding DNA: TGTGCCAGCAGTTACACCGACAGGGGCTACGGAAACACCATATATTTT.

This clonotype was counted at least ten times. The rearrangement joins TRBV18 to TRBJ1-2; perhaps TRBD1 as D (5 bases). The germline gives CDR1 KGHSH, CDR2 LQKENI. The CDR3 covers 18 residues. Trimming removed 2 bases at V and 5 bases at J, with 24 bases between. CDR3 sequence: CASSPSSAGLGLSYGYTF. The CDR3 DNA follows: TGTGCCAGCTCACCATCCTCGGCGGGGTTGGGGCTATCGTATGGCTACACCTTC.

This clonotype was seen repeatedly, ten times or more. V and J are TRBV4-1 and TRBJ2-3; 7 nucleotides align to TRBD1. J lost 4 bases, V lost 2 bases, and 3 bases had no gene match. CDR3 length: 14 residues. CDR1 and CDR2 from the germline V gene are MGHRA and YSYEKL. The CDR3 is CASSQSTGSDTQYF. The CDR3 DNA sequence: TGCGCCAGCAGCCAATCGACAGGGTCAGATACGCAGTATTTT.

In DNA form, the CDR3 reads TGTGCCAGCAGCTTAGATGATTACGTTTACGAGCAGTACTTC. It translates to CASSLDDYVYEQYF. This chain connects TRBV7-2 to TRBJ2-7; D unclear. V was clipped by 1 base and J by 4 bases, with 11 bases between them. This CDR3 has 14 amino acids. Looked up from germline, CDR1 is SGHTA and CDR2 is FQGNSA.

This clonotype appeared a few times. The chain joins TRBV7-6 to TRBJ2-7; D might be TRBD2 (5 bases). This CDR3 has 16 amino acids. V was trimmed by 5 bases and J by 2 bases, leaving 19 bases between them. Germline V CDR1 and CDR2: SGHVS, FNYEAQ. The CDR3 spells CASSDPYGVPPYEQYF. The CDR3 nucleotides are TGTGCCAGCAGCGACCCGTACGGGGTTCCCCCCTACGAGCAGTACTTC.